A selection of T cell receptor beta chains follows, all from one sample in a study of early T cells in non-severe SARS-CoV-2 infection. TCRdb reprocessed the 5' RACE reads with MiXCR, giving one entry per CDR3 protein. The sample gives about 76,000 distinct CDR3 sequences, approximately 10% of which show up once; around 5% is in the top ten. The source material was whole blood. All receptors come from an adult who was a healthcare worker with PCR-confirmed SARS-CoV-2 infection or an uninfected control (not recorded which). CDR3s include the opening cysteine and the closing phenylalanine or tryptophan. D genes are given only for firm matches. Size values are once, few and many counts, or a class for expanded clones, and some rows have none.

size: many; D: .; J: TRBJ2-3; V: TRBV9; CDR3: CASSVFGGDTDTQYF; DNA: TGTGCCAGCAGCGTATTCGGGGGTGACACAGATACGCAGTATTTT
size: .; D: TRBD2; J: TRBJ2-3; V: TRBV7-2; CDR3: CASSFPPGTSGTDTQYF; DNA: TGTGCCAGCAGCTTTCCCCCCGGGACTAGCGGGACAGATACGCAGTATTTT
size: .; D: .; J: TRBJ2-1; V: TRBV20-1; CDR3: CSARRENEQFF; DNA: TGCAGTGCTCGTCGGGAGAATGAGCAGTTCTTC
size: few; D: .; J: TRBJ2-3; V: TRBV29-1; CDR3: CSVVKEIDTQYF; DNA: TGCAGCGTTGTCAAGGAAATAGATACGCAGTATTTT
size: few; D: TRBD1; J: TRBJ1-5; V: TRBV6-6; CDR3: CASSETGGSNQPQHF; DNA: TGTGCCAGCAGTGAGACAGGGGGGAGCAATCAGCCCCAGCATTTT
size: .; D: TRBD2; J: TRBJ2-3; V: TRBV18; CDR3: CASSPPIGEGSTDTQYF; DNA: TGTGCCAGCTCACCACCCATCGGGGAGGGCAGCACAGATACGCAGTATTTT
size: .; D: .; J: TRBJ2-1; V: TRBV5-5; CDR3: CASSWEGNTGSF; DNA: TGTGCCAGCAGCTGGGAGGGAAATACAGGGAGCTTC
size: many; D: .; J: TRBJ1-2; V: TRBV19; CDR3: CASSDGRGYGYTF; DNA: TGTGCCAGTAGTGACGGCAGGGGCTATGGCTACACCTTC
size: few; D: TRBD1; J: TRBJ1-2; V: TRBV5-1; CDR3: CASTWTGDYGYTF; DNA: TGCGCCAGCACCTGGACAGGGGACTATGGCTACACCTTC
size: .; D: .; J: TRBJ2-1; V: TRBV5-8; CDR3: CASSSDRGYNEQFF; DNA: TGTGCCAGCAGCTCAGATAGGGGATACAATGAGCAGTTCTTC
size: few; D: .; J: TRBJ1-1; V: TRBV27; CDR3: CASSFSRANTEAFF; DNA: TGTGCCAGCAGTTTCTCCAGGGCGAACACTGAAGCTTTCTTT
size: few; D: .; J: TRBJ2-2; V: TRBV15; CDR3: CATSRDWQGYTGELFF; DNA: TGTGCCACCAGCAGAGATTGGCAGGGGTATACCGGGGAGCTGTTTTTT
size: many; D: TRBD1; J: TRBJ1-4; V: TRBV20-1; CDR3: CSATTGTATNEKLFF; DNA: TGCAGTGCCACGACAGGGACCGCAACTAATGAAAAACTGTTTTTT
size: few; D: .; J: TRBJ2-7; V: TRBV7-6; CDR3: CASSFAFSYEQYF; DNA: TGTGCCAGCAGCTTTGCATTTTCCTACGAGCAGTACTTC
size: few; D: TRBD1; J: TRBJ1-2; V: TRBV18; CDR3: CASSLRDSYGYTF; DNA: TGTGCCAGCTCCCTCCGGGACAGCTATGGCTACACCTTC
size: .; D: .; J: TRBJ2-7; V: TRBV6-2/TRBV6-3; CDR3: CASSDGYEQYF; DNA: TGTGCCAGCAGTGACGGATACGAGCAGTACTTC
size: many; D: .; J: TRBJ2-2; V: TRBV4-3; CDR3: CASSQERGLAGDRAPGSCFF; DNA: .
size: few; D: .; J: TRBJ2-5; V: TRBV6-2/TRBV6-3; CDR3: CASSDRTHKETQYF; DNA: TGTGCCAGCAGTGACAGAACCCACAAAGAGACCCAGTACTTC
size: few; D: .; J: TRBJ1-1; V: TRBV5-1; CDR3: CASSLEQGRNTEAFF; DNA: TGCGCCAGCAGCTTGGAGCAGGGGAGGAACACTGAAGCTTTCTTT
size: many; D: TRBD1; J: TRBJ2-5; V: TRBV6-6; CDR3: CASREIGQEETQYF; DNA: TGTGCCAGCAGGGAGATTGGACAGGAAGAGACCCAGTACTTC
size: .; D: TRBD1; J: TRBJ1-4; V: TRBV29-1; CDR3: CSVGGTGVEKLFF; DNA: TGCAGCGTTGGCGGGACAGGGGTTGAAAAACTGTTTTTT
size: .; D: .; J: TRBJ1-3; V: TRBV20-1; CDR3: CSARGPGTSGNTIYF; DNA: TGCAGTGCTAGGGGGCCTGGGACGTCTGGAAACACCATATATTTT
size: .; D: TRBD2; J: TRBJ2-3; V: TRBV6-1; CDR3: CASRLGLAGATDTQYF; DNA: TGTGCCAGCAGGCTCGGACTAGCGGGGGCCACAGATACGCAGTATTTT
size: many; D: .; J: TRBJ1-4; V: TRBV5-1; CDR3: CASSLTGTQDEKLFF; DNA: TGCGCCAGCAGCCTGACCGGGACACAAGATGAAAAACTGTTTTTT
size: many; D: .; J: TRBJ2-1; V: TRBV7-8; CDR3: CASSPPLGGQFF; DNA: TGTGCCAGCAGCCCCCCTTTGGGCGGGCAGTTCTTC
size: .; D: .; J: TRBJ2-6; V: TRBV6-5; CDR3: CASRARTGWDGANVLTF; DNA: TGTGCCAGCAGAGCCCGAACCGGATGGGATGGGGCCAACGTCCTGACTTTC